A single sample gave rise to the 11 T cell receptor beta chains below, sequenced in a study of regulatory T cells in long-lasting Graves disease. Time point in this sample: persistent/refractory GD, antithyroid drugs over 5 years with positive TRAb. PBMC RNA served as the TCR library source. Construction of the TCR beta libraries employed iRepertoire HTBI primers in conjunction with Arm-PCR of CDR3 regions. TCRdb processed the multiplex PCR reads anew with MiXCR; each CDR3 protein has one entry. The sample records a few hundred thousand distinct CDR3 sequences, roughly a fifth being singletons. The sample in question was peripheral blood mononuclear cells (PBMCs), obtained when the disease was refractory, from a patient treated with antithyroid drugs. These receptor sequences come from a female donor with Graves disease.

The rearrangement links TRBV20-1 to TRBJ2-1; 9 positions match TRBD2. The CDR3 has 15 residues. The V segment lost 1 base and the J segment 8 bases; nucleotides outside the gene matches: 9. In germline, CDR1 is DFQATT, CDR2 SNEGSKA (reference sequence). The CDR3 nucleotides are TGCAGTGCTAGAGGAGTCGCGGGAGGGATCGATGAGCAGTTCTTC. It is translated as CSARGVAGGIDEQFF.

The chain has TRBV24-1 and TRBJ2-1; 12 nucleotides line up with TRBD2. Trimming took 7 bases from V and 4 from J; bases not matched to a gene: 4. The CDR3 is made up of 15 amino acids. Germline CDR1 KGHDR, CDR2 SFDVKD. CDR3 sequence (DNA): TGTGCCACCAGCAACGGACTAGCGGGATACAATGAGCAGTTCTTC. Amino acids: CATSNGLAGYNEQFF.

This chain links TRBV20-1 with TRBJ1-5; 7 positions agree with TRBD1. This CDR3 contains 16 residues. Germline CDR1 DFQATT, CDR2 SNEGSKA (reference sequence). V trimming: 6 bases; J trimming: 3 bases; junction bases outside the gene matches: 14. CDR3 sequence (DNA): TGCAGTGCAATCCTGACAGGGTCCCCCCACAATCAGCCCCAGCATTTT. Translating it yields CSAILTGSPHNQPQHF.

The rearrangement uses TRBV20-1 and TRBJ1-3, with D unclear. The germline CDR1 and CDR2 sequences are DFQATT and SNEGSKA (reference sequence). The CDR3 is 14 residues long. V was shortened by 6 bases and J by 4 bases, with 16 bases between the two germline ends. The CDR3 sequence: CSARNPDRGNTIYF. CDR3 DNA sequence: TGCAGTGCCCGTAACCCGGACCGGGGAAACACCATATATTTT.

V gene TRBV5-1 combines with J gene TRBJ1-1; TRBD1 is a possible D gene (5 bases). CDR3 length: 16 amino acids. V lost 1 base and J 0 bases, leaving 13 bases between the germline ends. CDR1 and CDR2 from the germline V gene are SGHRS and YFSETQ. In DNA, the CDR3 is TGCGCCAGCAGCTTGTATCCGGGGGATTTGAACACTGAAGCTTTCTTT. This codes for CASSLYPGDLNTEAFF.

A few counts support this clonotype. The chain carries TRBV27 and TRBJ2-7; 7 bases match TRBD2. This CDR3 comprises 14 residues. Trimming removed 5 bases from V and 5 bases from J; junction bases left unmatched: 9. CDR1 and CDR2 from the germline V gene are MNHEY and SMNVEV (reference sequence). For the CDR3, the DNA is TGTGCCAGCAGTGAATGGGGAGGGCTAGACGAGCAGTACTTC. Amino acid sequence: CASSEWGGLDEQYF.

This clonotype was picked up many times. The chain couples TRBV6-5 to TRBJ1-6; 9 positions match TRBD1. The germline V gene encodes CDR1 MNHEY and CDR2 SVGAGI. The CDR3 contains 17 residues. V gave up 2 bases and J gave up 9 bases; unmatched junction bases: 11. The CDR3 is CASSYTGTGPGSSPLHF. As DNA, the CDR3 is TGTGCCAGCAGTTACACGGGGACAGGGCCAGGAAGTTCACCCCTCCACTTT.

At least ten counts were recorded for this clonotype. The rearrangement uses TRBV28 and TRBJ2-7; TRBD1 is a possible D gene (6 bases). The CDR3 consists of 13 residues. CDR1 MDHEN and CDR2 SYDVKM come from the germline V gene. Trimming left V 4 bases short and J 5 bases short, with 12 bases between. This CDR3 reads CASSYRELNEQYF. In nucleotides, the CDR3 is TGTGCCAGCAGTTACAGGGAACTTAACGAGCAGTACTTC.

This clonotype occurred a few times. V usage is TRBV29-1 and J usage is TRBJ1-1; no clear D. Trimming cost V 3 bases and J 1 base, with 15 bases left between them. The CDR3 is made up of 15 amino acids. The germline V gene encodes CDR1 SQVTM and CDR2 ANQGSEA. The CDR3 sequence: CSVDESGRANTEAFF. CDR3 bases: TGCAGCGTTGATGAATCAGGACGGGCGAACACTGAAGCTTTCTTT.

The chain joins TRBV30 to TRBJ1-3; 7 positions match TRBD1. Germline V gives CDR1 GTSNPN, CDR2 SVGIG (reference sequence). CDR3 length equals 13 residues. V was pared by 5 bases and J by 4 bases, with 5 bases of the junction left unmatched. The CDR3 loop reads CAWATGSGNTIYF. The CDR3 DNA is TGTGCCTGGGCGACAGGGAGCGGAAACACCATATATTTT.

The chain recombines TRBV19 with TRBJ1-2; perhaps TRBD1 as D (5 bases). Germline values: CDR1 LNHDA, CDR2 SQIVND (reference sequence). The CDR3 loop spans 16 amino acids. Trimming took off 4 bases at V and 7 bases at J, with 22 bases between the two ends. The CDR3 sequence: CASSTAGLNLEGGYTF. DNA of the CDR3: TGTGCCAGTAGTACGGCGGGACTGAATTTAGAAGGTGGCTACACCTTC.